The 2 T cell receptor beta chains listed next were all sequenced from one sample in a study of cytomegalovirus exposure and HLA in healthy donors. The primer mix had 60 Vbeta and 13 Jbeta primers. The data were produced by immunoSEQ multiplex PCR, yet TCRdb's version contains in-frame clones alone and is incomplete. The data show 190,000 or so clones, 80% seen once. Sample: PBMCs. These receptors were taken from a boy aged 5-17 years in good health and CMV-seronegative.

The V and J genes are TRBV9 and TRBJ2-7, with D perhaps TRBD1 (5 bases). CDR1 is SGDLS and CDR2 is YYNGEE in the germline V gene. CDR3 length: 13 amino acids. Trimming removed 0 bases at V and 7 bases at J, with 11 bases between. The CDR3 sequence is CASSVGKGWEQYF. CDR3 in DNA: TGTGCCAGCAGCGTAGGAAAGGGGTGGGAGCAGTACTTC.

This clone was seen only a few times. The chain has TRBV5-1 and TRBJ2-2; tentative D call: TRBD2 (5 bases). The V gene lost 0 bases and the J gene lost 5 bases, with 11 bases spanning the gap. CDR1 and CDR2 (germline): SGHRS, YFSETQ. The CDR3 length is 15 residues. The CDR3 is CASSLERTETGELFF. CDR3 DNA: TGCGCCAGCAGCTTGGAGCGGACTGAGACCGGGGAGCTGTTTTTT. The variable domain in full, with the rest retrieved from reference TRBV5-1 and TRBJ2-2, is KAGVTQTPRYLIKTRGQQVTLSCSPISGHRSVSWYQQTPGQGLQFLFEYFSETQRNKGNFPGRFSGRQFSNSRSEMNVSTLELGDSALYLCASSLERTETGELFFGEGSRLTVL.